This TCR beta chain was found in a study of tissue T cells after allogeneic stem cell transplantation. Concerning this clone: Its antigen is undetermined. Any gene name here is a mouse gene name.

The study, taken as a whole, reports: Anatomically similar tissues had similar TCR repertoires within each patient. Sampling depth was limited, and the cohort was small and clinically varied.

Sequencing of TCRbeta CDR3 at survey depth gave sequences and template counts. The table came from immunoSEQ multiplex PCR; TCRdb's copy has only in-frame clones and leaves some out. The sample lists around 7,500 clones, 40% to 60% occurring once. Time point of the sample: mouse harvest day 7 after allogeneic transplant. Tail vein injection delivered 10^7 T-cell-depleted bone marrow cells and 10^6 splenic CD5+ T cells. Tissues came from B6→BALB/c major-mismatch GVHD mice at day 7 or 14. Source material: lymph node tissue. The sequence was collected from a female BALB/c mouse given C57BL/6 T cells with graft-versus-host disease after an allogeneic hematopoietic cell transplant.

This chain's CDR3 is CASGDGGGEWTLYF. Incomplete CDR3 DNA: TGTGCCAGCGGTGATGGGGGGGGCGAATGGACCTTGTAC. The chain combines TRBV13-2 with TRBJ2-4; 8 nucleotides align to TRBD2. The read terminates 1 residue before the CDR3 end, so the remaining end is supplied by the germline J gene. Germline V gene sequence: CDR1 NNHNN, CDR2 SYGAGS (reference sequence). Trimming at V came to 0 bases and at J to 9 bases, leaving 6 bases not matched to a gene. The CDR3 totals 14 residues.